What follows is one TCR beta chain and its context. Germline V gene data show CDR1 as SQVTM and CDR2 as ANQGSEA. The CDR3 spans 15 residues. Primers for the PCR totalled 60 Vbeta and 13 Jbeta. TCRdb keeps only in-frame clones here, not all; method: immunoSEQ multiplex PCR. Of 150,000 or so clones listed, 75% to 90% were seen once; the top ten hold around 5.8%. The data derive from a study of cytomegalovirus exposure and HLA in healthy donors. Sequencing used PBMCs. This sequence joins TRBV29-1 and TRBJ2-7, with TRBD2 matching 12 bases. This receptor was obtained from a male donor in good health and CMV-seropositive. The chain's CDR3 is CAGLAGWGSSYEQYF. In DNA form, the CDR3 reads TGCGCGGGACTAGCGGGTTGGGGGAGCTCCTACGAGCAGTACTTC.